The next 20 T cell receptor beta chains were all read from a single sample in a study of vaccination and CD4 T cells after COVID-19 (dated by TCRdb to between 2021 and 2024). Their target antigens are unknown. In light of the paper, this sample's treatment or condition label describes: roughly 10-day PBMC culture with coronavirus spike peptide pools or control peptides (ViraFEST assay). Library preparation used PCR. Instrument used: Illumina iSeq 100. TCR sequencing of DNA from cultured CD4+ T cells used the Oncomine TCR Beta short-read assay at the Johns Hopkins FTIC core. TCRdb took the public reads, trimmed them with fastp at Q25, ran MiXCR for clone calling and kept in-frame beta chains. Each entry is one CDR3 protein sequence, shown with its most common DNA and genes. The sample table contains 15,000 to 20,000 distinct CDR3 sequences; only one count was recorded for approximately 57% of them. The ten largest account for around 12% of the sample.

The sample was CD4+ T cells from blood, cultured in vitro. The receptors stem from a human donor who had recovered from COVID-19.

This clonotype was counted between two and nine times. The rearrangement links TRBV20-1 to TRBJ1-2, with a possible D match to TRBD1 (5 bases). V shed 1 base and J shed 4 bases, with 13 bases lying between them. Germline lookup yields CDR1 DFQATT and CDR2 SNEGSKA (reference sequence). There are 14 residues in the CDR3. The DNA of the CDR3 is TGCAGTGCTAGAGGGGGTGGAGGGGTCTATGGCTACACCTTC. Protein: CSARGGGGVYGYTF.

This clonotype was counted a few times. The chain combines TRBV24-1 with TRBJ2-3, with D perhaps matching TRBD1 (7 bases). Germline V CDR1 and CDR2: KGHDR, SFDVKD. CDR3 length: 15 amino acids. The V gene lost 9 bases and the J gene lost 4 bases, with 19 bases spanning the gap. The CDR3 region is CATDGGTANSDTQYF. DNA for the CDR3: TGTGCCACCGATGGAGGGACAGCTAATTCAGATACGCAGTATTTT.

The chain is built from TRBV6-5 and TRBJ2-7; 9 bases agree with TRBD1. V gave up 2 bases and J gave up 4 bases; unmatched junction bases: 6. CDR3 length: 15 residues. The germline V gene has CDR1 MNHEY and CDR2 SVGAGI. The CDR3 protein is CASSYAGQGGYEQYF. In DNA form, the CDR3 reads TGTGCCAGCAGTTACGCGGGACAGGGAGGGTACGAGCAGTACTTC.

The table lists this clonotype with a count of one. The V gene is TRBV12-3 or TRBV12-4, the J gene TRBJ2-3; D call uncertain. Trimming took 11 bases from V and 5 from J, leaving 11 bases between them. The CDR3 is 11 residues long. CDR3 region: CAGAEGDTQYF. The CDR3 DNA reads TGTGCCGGTGCTGAAGGAGATACGCAGTATTTT.

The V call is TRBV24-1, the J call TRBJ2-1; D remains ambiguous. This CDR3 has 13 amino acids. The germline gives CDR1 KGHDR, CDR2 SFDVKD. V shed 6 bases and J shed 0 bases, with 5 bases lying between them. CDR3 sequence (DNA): TGTGCCACCAGTCCCGGCTCCTACAATGAGCAGTTCTTC. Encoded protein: CATSPGSYNEQFF.

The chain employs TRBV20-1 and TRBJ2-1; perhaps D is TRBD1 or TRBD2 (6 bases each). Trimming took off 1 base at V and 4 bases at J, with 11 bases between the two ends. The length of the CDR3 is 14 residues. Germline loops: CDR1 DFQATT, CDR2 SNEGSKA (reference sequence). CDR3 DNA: TGCAGTGCTAGAGGTGGGGGGCCGTACAATGAGCAGTTCTTC. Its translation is CSARGGGPYNEQFF.

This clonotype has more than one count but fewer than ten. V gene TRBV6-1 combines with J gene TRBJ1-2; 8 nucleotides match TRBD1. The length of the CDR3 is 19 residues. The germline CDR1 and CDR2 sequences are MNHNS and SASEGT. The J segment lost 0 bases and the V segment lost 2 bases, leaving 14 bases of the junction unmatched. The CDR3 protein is CASSEFARTGTGPNYGYTF. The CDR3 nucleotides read TGTGCCAGCAGTGAATTCGCCCGGACCGGGACAGGTCCTAACTATGGCTACACCTTC.

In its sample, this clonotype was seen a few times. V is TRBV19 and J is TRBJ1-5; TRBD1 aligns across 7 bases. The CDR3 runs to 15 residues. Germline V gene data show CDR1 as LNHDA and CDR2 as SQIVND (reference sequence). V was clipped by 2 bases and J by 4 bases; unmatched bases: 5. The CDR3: CASSIWQGGNQPQHF. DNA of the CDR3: TGTGCCAGTAGTATATGGCAGGGGGGGAATCAGCCCCAGCATTTT.

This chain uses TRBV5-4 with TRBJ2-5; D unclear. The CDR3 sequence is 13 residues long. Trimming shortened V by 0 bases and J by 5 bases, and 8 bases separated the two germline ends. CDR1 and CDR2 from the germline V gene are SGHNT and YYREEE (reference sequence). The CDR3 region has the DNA TGTGCCAGCAGCTTGGTTCCTGGGGAGACCCAGTACTTC. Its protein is CASSLVPGETQYF.

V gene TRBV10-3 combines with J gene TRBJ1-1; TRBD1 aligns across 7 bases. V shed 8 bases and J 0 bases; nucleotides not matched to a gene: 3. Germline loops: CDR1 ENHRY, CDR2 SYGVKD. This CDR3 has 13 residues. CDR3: CAIRQGMNTEAFF. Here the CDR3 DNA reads TGTGCCATCCGACAGGGAATGAACACTGAAGCTTTCTTT.

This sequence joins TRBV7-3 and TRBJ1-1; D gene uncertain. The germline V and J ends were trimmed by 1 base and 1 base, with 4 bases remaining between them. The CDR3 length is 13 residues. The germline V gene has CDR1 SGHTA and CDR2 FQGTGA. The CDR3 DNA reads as TGTGCCAGCAGCTTAAACACGAACACTGAAGCTTTCTTT. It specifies CASSLNTNTEAFF.

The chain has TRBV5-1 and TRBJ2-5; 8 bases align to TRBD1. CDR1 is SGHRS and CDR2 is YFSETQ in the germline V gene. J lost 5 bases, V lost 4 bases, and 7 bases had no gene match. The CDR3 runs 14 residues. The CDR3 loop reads CASSQQGALETQYF. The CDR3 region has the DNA TGCGCCAGCAGCCAGCAGGGGGCATTGGAGACCCAGTACTTC.

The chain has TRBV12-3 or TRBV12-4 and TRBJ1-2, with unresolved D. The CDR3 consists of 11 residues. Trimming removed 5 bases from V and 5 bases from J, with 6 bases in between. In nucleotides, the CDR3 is TGTGCCAGCAGTCAACAGTATGGCTACACCTTC. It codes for CASSQQYGYTF.

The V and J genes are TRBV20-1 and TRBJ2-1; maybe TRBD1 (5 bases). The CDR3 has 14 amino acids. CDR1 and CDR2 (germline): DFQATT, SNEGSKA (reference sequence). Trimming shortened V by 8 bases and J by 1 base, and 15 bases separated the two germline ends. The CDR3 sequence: CSCILGVSYNEQFF. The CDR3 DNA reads TGCAGTTGCATCCTAGGGGTTTCCTACAATGAGCAGTTCTTC.

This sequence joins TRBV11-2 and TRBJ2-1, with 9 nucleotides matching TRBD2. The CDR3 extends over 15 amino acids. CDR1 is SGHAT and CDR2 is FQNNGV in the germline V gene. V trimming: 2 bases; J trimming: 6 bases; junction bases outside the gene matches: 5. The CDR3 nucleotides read TGTGCCAGCAGCTTAATGGGACTAGCCGCCAATGAGCAGTTCTTC. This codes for CASSLMGLAANEQFF.

CDR3 DNA sequence: TGTGCCAGCAGCTCCCCTCCGACTAGCGGGGGAGGGGGAGAGACCCAGTACTTC. This codes for CASSSPPTSGGGGETQYF. The chain combines TRBV7-7 with TRBJ2-5; 12 bases match TRBD2. CDR1 is SSHAT, CDR2 FNYEAQ, per germline (reference sequence). Trimming removed 4 bases from V and 4 bases from J; junction bases left unmatched: 13. The CDR3 consists of 18 residues.

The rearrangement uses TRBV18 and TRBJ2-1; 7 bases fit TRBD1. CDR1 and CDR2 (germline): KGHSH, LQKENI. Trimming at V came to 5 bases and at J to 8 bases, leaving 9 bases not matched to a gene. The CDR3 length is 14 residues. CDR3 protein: CASSTDRKGDEQFF. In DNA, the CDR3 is TGTGCCAGCTCAACGGACAGGAAGGGCGATGAGCAGTTCTTC. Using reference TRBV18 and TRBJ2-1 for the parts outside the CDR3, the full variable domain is NAGVMQNPRHLVRRRGQEARLRCSPMKGHSHVYWYRQLPEEGLKFMVYLQKENIIDESGMPKERFSAEFPKEGPSILRIQQVVRGDSAAYFCASSTDRKGDEQFFGPGTRLTVL.

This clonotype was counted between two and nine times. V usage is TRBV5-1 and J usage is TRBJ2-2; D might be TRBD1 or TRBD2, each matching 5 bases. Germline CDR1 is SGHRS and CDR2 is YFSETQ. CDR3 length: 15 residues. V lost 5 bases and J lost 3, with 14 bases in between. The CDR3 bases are TGCGCCAGCAGTTCGAGGGGCCCGGACACCGGGGAGCTGTTTTTT. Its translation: CASSSRGPDTGELFF. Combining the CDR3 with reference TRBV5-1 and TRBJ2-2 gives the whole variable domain KAGVTQTPRYLIKTRGQQVTLSCSPISGHRSVSWYQQTPGQGLQFLFEYFSETQRNKGNFPGRFSGRQFSNSRSEMNVSTLELGDSALYLCASSSRGPDTGELFFGEGSRLTVL.

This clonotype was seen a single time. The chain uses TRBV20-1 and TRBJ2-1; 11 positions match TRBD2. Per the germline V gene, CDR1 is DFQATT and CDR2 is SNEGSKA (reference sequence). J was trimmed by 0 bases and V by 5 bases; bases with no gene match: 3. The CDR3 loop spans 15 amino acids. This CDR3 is CSAASGRNSYNEQFF. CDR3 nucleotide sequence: TGCAGTGCTGCTAGCGGGAGGAACTCCTACAATGAGCAGTTCTTC.

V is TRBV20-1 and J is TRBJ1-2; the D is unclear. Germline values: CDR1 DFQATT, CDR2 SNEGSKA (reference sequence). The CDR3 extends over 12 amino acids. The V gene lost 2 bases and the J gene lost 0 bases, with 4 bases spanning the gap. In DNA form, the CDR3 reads TGCAGTGCTAGACAGTCTAACTATGGCTACACCTTC. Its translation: CSARQSNYGYTF.